The 24 T cell receptor beta chains below all came from one sample that was sequenced in a study of blood T cell repertoires in COVID-19 (TCRdb year 2020). The protocol used for the library was the immunoSEQ multiplex PCR assay. The source is immuneACCESS, and TCRdb retained only in-frame sequences with V and J called. Part of the clones is not carried over; for the studies checked, unresolved V genes explain less than half of this, and the remainder is unexplained. The sample yields a few hundred thousand clones; roughly 87% were counted once. Jointly, the top ten make up around 5.9% of the sample. The sample was PBMCs or T cells enriched from blood (not recorded which). The receptors originated from a woman in her twenties or thirties who had recovered from COVID-19.

The chain carries TRBV4-1 and TRBJ2-1; weak D call: TRBD2 (6 bases). The CDR3 consists of 17 residues. V was clipped by 1 base and J by 0 bases, with 13 bases between them. Germline values: CDR1 MGHRA, CDR2 YSYEKL. The CDR3 here is CASSQGAGTSSYNEQFF. CDR3 sequence (DNA): TGCGCCAGCAGCCAAGGGGCGGGGACCTCCTCCTACAATGAGCAGTTCTTC.

The table lists this clone with a count of one. The rearrangement links TRBV29-1 to TRBJ1-4, with D maybe TRBD1 (5 bases). Germline V lookup: CDR1 SQVTM, CDR2 ANQGSEA. Trimming took off 7 bases at V and 8 bases at J, with 17 bases between the two ends. This CDR3 region has 13 residues. Here the CDR3 reads CSASRGGREKLFF. The CDR3 DNA reads TGCAGCGCCAGTAGGGGAGGTCGAGAAAAACTGTTTTTT.

The genes are TRBV5-1 and TRBJ1-2, with 12 bases fitting TRBD1. In germline, CDR1 is SGHRS, CDR2 YFSETQ. The length of the CDR3 is 16 residues. Trimming removed 5 bases from V and 4 bases from J; junction bases left unmatched: 9. The CDR3 is CASSPGQGARVYGYTF. The CDR3 DNA sequence: TGCGCCAGCAGTCCGGGACAGGGGGCGCGGGTCTATGGCTACACCTTC.

The rearrangement links TRBV7-2 to TRBJ1-3; perhaps TRBD1 as D (6 bases). CDR1 and CDR2 from the germline V gene are SGHTA and FQGNSA. V was trimmed by 5 bases and J by 10 bases, leaving 24 bases between them. CDR3 length equals 16 residues. For the CDR3, the DNA is TGTGCCAGCAGCCGTAGTCGGGGGGGCAGCTGGGGGACCATATATTTT. Translating it yields CASSRSRGGSWGTIYF.

The genes are TRBV11-3 and TRBJ2-7; TRBD2 might be the D (6 bases). The CDR3 extends over 15 amino acids. The V end lost 0 bases, the J end lost 5 bases, and 14 bases lay between the germline ends. CDR1 is SGHNT and CDR2 is YENEEA in the germline V gene. DNA for the CDR3: TGTGCCAGCAGCTTAGAAGGAGGGGCTGGCAACGAGCAGTACTTC. The encoded protein is CASSLEGGAGNEQYF.

The chain uses TRBV5-8 and TRBJ1-1; TRBD1 might be the D (5 bases). Trimming pared 4 bases from V and 11 bases from J, leaving 12 bases between. The CDR3 totals 11 residues. CDR1 and CDR2 from the germline V gene are SGHTS and YDEGEE. Here the CDR3 DNA reads TGTGCCAGCAGCAAGGGGTTTGGGGCTTTCTTT. Translating it yields CASSKGFGAFF.

The chain uses TRBV6-1 and TRBJ1-2; 11 positions match TRBD1. CDR3 length equals 15 residues. The germline gives CDR1 MNHNS, CDR2 SASEGT. V dropped 2 bases and J dropped 7; count of bases not matched to a gene: 6. CDR3 in DNA: TGTGCCAGCAGTGAATTGGACAGGGGGCAGGGTGGCTACACCTTC. Translating gives CASSELDRGQGGYTF.

The chain uses TRBV30 and TRBJ1-5; D might be TRBD1 (6 bases). The V end lost 2 bases, the J end lost 3 bases, and 11 bases lay between the germline ends. The CDR3 length is 14 residues. Per the germline V gene, CDR1 is GTSNPN and CDR2 is SVGIG (reference sequence). The CDR3 protein is CAWSPGQLNQPQHF. CDR3 coding DNA: TGTGCCTGGAGTCCCGGACAGCTCAATCAGCCCCAGCATTTT.

This chain's CDR3 is CASSKAPPTRDQPQHF. The CDR3 coding sequence is TGTGCCAGCAGTAAAGCCCCACCGACAAGAGATCAGCCCCAGCATTTT. V is TRBV27 and J is TRBJ1-5, with D unresolved. The CDR3 is 16 residues long. Germline lookup yields CDR1 MNHEY and CDR2 SMNVEV (reference sequence). V lost 5 bases, J lost 5 bases, and 19 bases lay in between.

V usage is TRBV5-1 and J usage is TRBJ1-1; D is possibly TRBD1 (6 bases). The CDR3 covers 17 residues. The germline V and J ends were trimmed by 0 bases and 1 base, with 16 bases remaining between them. Germline V lookup: CDR1 SGHRS, CDR2 YFSETQ. The CDR3 spells CASSLGWQGLGNTEAFF. CDR3 bases: TGCGCCAGCAGCTTGGGTTGGCAGGGGTTAGGGAACACTGAAGCTTTCTTT. The full variable domain, in which reference TRBV5-1 and TRBJ1-1 provide the parts outside the CDR3, is KAGVTQTPRYLIKTRGQQVTLSCSPISGHRSVSWYQQTPGQGLQFLFEYFSETQRNKGNFPGRFSGRQFSNSRSEMNVSTLELGDSALYLCASSLGWQGLGNTEAFFGQGTRLTVV.

The rearrangement uses TRBV7-9 and TRBJ2-3; D gene uncertain. The CDR3 consists of 18 residues. The V end was cut by 1 base, the J end by 0 bases, with 17 bases between. CDR1 and CDR2 from the germline V gene are SEHNR and FQNEAQ (reference sequence). CDR3 sequence: CASSLGHSSFTSTDTQYF. The CDR3 region has the DNA TGTGCCAGCAGCTTAGGACACTCGTCATTTACTAGCACAGATACGCAGTATTTT. Combining the CDR3 with reference TRBV7-9 and TRBJ2-3 gives the whole variable domain DTGVSQNPRHKITKRGQNVTFRCDPISEHNRLYWYRQTLGQGPEFLTYFQNEAQLEKSRLLSDRFSAERPKGSFSTLEIQRTEQGDSAMYLCASSLGHSSFTSTDTQYFGPGTRLTVL.

This clone turned up a few times. The gene calls are TRBV10-3 and TRBJ2-7; 11 bases line up with TRBD2. The germline gives CDR1 ENHRY, CDR2 SYGVKD. The CDR3 is 14 residues long. Trimming cost V 6 bases and J 3 bases; bases outside gene matches: 4. The CDR3 region is CAIRSLAGGYEQYF. The CDR3, as DNA: TGTGCCATCAGGTCCCTAGCGGGGGGCTACGAGCAGTACTTC.

The rearrangement joins TRBV13 to TRBJ2-1, with 9 bases fitting TRBD2. The CDR3 sequence is 14 residues long. Germline CDR1 and CDR2: PRHDT and FYEKMQ (reference sequence). Germline trimming cut 5 bases from V and 3 bases from J; bases unmatched to any gene: 2. The CDR3 sequence: CASSIAGVYNEQFF. CDR3 coding DNA: TGTGCCAGCAGCATAGCGGGGGTCTACAATGAGCAGTTCTTC. Full variable domain (outside the CDR3, taken from reference TRBV13 and TRBJ2-1): AAGVIQSPRHLIKEKRETATLKCYPIPRHDTVYWYQQGPGQDPQFLISFYEKMQSDKGSIPDRFSAQQFSDYHSELNMSSLELGDSALYFCASSIAGVYNEQFFGPGTRLTVL.

The genes are TRBV29-1 and TRBJ1-1; TRBD1 is a possible D gene (5 bases). There are 10 residues in the CDR3. Between the trimmed V and J ends, which lost 6 bases and 3 bases, there was a span of 5 bases. The germline gives CDR1 SQVTM, CDR2 ANQGSEA. This CDR3 is CSVGDTEAFF. In DNA form, the CDR3 reads TGCAGCGTAGGGGACACTGAAGCTTTCTTT.

The chain recombines TRBV30 with TRBJ1-6, with 8 bases identical to TRBD1. Germline CDR1 and CDR2: GTSNPN and SVGIG (reference sequence). The CDR3 contains 13 residues. J gave up 10 bases and V 7 bases, and 9 bases lay outside the gene matches. Here the CDR3 DNA reads TGTGCCTTGTCGGACAGGGTAGGGTCACCCCTCCACTTT. Protein product: CALSDRVGSPLHF.

The chain has TRBV6-5 and TRBJ1-1; D unresolved. This CDR3 has 13 amino acids. V lost 4 bases and J lost 4, with 10 bases in between. Germline V gene lookup returns CDR1 MNHEY and CDR2 SVGAGI. CDR3 DNA: TGTGCCAGCAGTTTATTGGGGAGCACTGAAGCTTTCTTT. This encodes CASSLLGSTEAFF.

This clone was observed a few times. V and J are TRBV15 and TRBJ1-1; no reliable D call. There are 14 residues in the CDR3. The germline gives CDR1 LNHNV, CDR2 YYDKDF (reference sequence). V was pared by 1 base and J by 3 bases, with 9 bases between. Here the CDR3 reads CATSRAGLDTEAFF. The CDR3 DNA reads TGTGCCACCAGCAGAGCAGGCCTGGACACTGAAGCTTTCTTT.

This chain joins TRBV27 and TRBJ2-1, with 11 bases that match TRBD2. The CDR3 length is 15 residues. Trimming cost V 7 bases and J 5 bases; bases outside gene matches: 7. Looked up from germline, CDR1 is MNHEY and CDR2 is SMNVEV (reference sequence). The CDR3: CASNFLAGGNNEQFF. DNA of the CDR3: TGTGCCAGCAACTTCCTAGCGGGGGGCAACAATGAGCAGTTCTTC.

This chain uses TRBV5-1 with TRBJ2-1, with 12 nucleotides matching TRBD2. With 3 bases clipped from V and 7 bases from J, the junction kept 5 bases outside the gene matches. This CDR3 spans 15 amino acids. The germline gives CDR1 SGHRS, CDR2 YFSETQ. The CDR3 is CASSYGLAGRNEQFF. For the CDR3, the DNA is TGCGCCAGCAGCTACGGACTAGCGGGGCGGAATGAGCAGTTCTTC.

This clone appeared once. J is TRBJ1-1 and V is TRBV5-1; possibly TRBD1 for D (5 bases). This CDR3 is built from 14 residues. Germline V gives CDR1 SGHRS, CDR2 YFSETQ. Trimming took off 0 bases at V and 3 bases at J, with 9 bases between the two ends. The CDR3 here is CASSLVRADTEAFF. Here the CDR3 DNA reads TGCGCCAGCAGCTTGGTCAGGGCAGACACTGAAGCTTTCTTT.

V is TRBV19 and J is TRBJ1-3; D is perhaps TRBD1 (6 bases). The CDR3 length is 13 residues. Deletions cut 3 bases from V and 7 bases from J, with 10 bases between. Germline loops: CDR1 LNHDA, CDR2 SQIVND (reference sequence). The CDR3 nucleotides read TGTGCCAGTAGTATCGCAAGGGGGAACACCATATATTTT. This sequence encodes CASSIARGNTIYF. Using reference TRBV19 and TRBJ1-3 for the parts outside the CDR3, the full variable domain is DGGITQSPKYLFRKEGQNVTLSCEQNLNHDAMYWYRQDPGQGLRLIYYSQIVNDFQKGDIAEGYSVSREKKESFPLTVTSAQKNPTAFYLCASSIARGNTIYFGEGSWLTVV.

This sequence joins TRBV11-2 and TRBJ2-7; TRBD1 matches 7 bases. The ends lost 5 bases at V and 3 bases at J; junction bases unmatched: 7. From germline, CDR1 is SGHAT and CDR2 FQNNGV. The CDR3 extends over 14 amino acids. CDR3 region: CASSNGQAHYEQYF. Written as DNA, the CDR3 is TGTGCCAGCAGCAACGGACAGGCCCACTACGAGCAGTACTTC.

CDR3 DNA sequence: TGCAGTGCTAGTAGTGGGGACAGTAACACTGAAGCTTTCTTT. As protein: CSASSGDSNTEAFF. The V and J genes are TRBV20-1 and TRBJ1-1, with 7 bases fitting TRBD1. The germline gives CDR1 DFQATT, CDR2 SNEGSKA (reference sequence). With 3 bases clipped from V and 2 bases from J, the junction kept 6 bases outside the gene matches. The CDR3 consists of 14 residues.

There are a few counts of this clone. The V and J genes are TRBV5-6 and TRBJ1-5; perhaps TRBD1 as D (6 bases). Trimming cost V 4 bases and J 0 bases, with 11 bases left between them. Germline CDR1 is SGHDT and CDR2 is YYEEEE. The CDR3 length is 15 residues. The CDR3 is CASSLGQHSNQPQHF. The CDR3 coding sequence is TGTGCCAGCAGCCTGGGACAACATAGCAATCAGCCCCAGCATTTT.